Shown below are 3 T cell receptor beta chains from a single sample sequenced in a study of T cells in women clearing cervical HPV infection. Sequenced by immunoSEQ multiplex PCR; TCRdb stores in-frame clones only, minus some. Its listing shows fewer than 30,000 clones. The material sequenced was blood buffy coat. All receptors derive from a woman between 18 and 69 years old with a cervical HPV16 infection that either progressed to CIN3+ or cleared (not recorded which).

CDR3 DNA (partial): TGTGCCAGCAGTGCGCGGCAGGGGACCTACGAG. It yields the protein CASSARQGTYE. The whole CDR3 sequence reads CASSARQGTYEQYF. The gene calls are TRBV6-1 and TRBJ2-7; weak D call: TRBD1 (6 bases). The CDR3 extends 3 residues past the end of the read, so its final part is completed from the germline J gene. The CDR3 contains 14 residues. Trimming left V 4 bases short and J 2 bases short, with 12 bases between. CDR1 MNHNS and CDR2 SASEGT come from the germline V gene.

A note on this clone: The read halts 3 residues ahead of the CDR3 end, with the missing end drawn from the germline J gene. V usage is TRBV7-8 and J usage is TRBJ2-4, with TRBD2 identical over 12 bases. There are 17 residues in the CDR3. The germline gives CDR1 SGHVS, CDR2 FQNEAQ. CDR3 residues: CASSLALAGGPGETQYF. The sequenced CDR3 bases are TGTGCCAGCAGCTTAGCGCTAGCGGGAGGGCCTGGAGAGACT.

Here the CDR3 reads CSARGSKGANEKLFF. The sequenced CDR3 bases are TGCAGTGCTAGAGGATCGAAAGGGGCGAATGAAAAA. The rearrangement joins TRBV20-1 to TRBJ1-4; maybe TRBD1 (5 bases). The CDR3 end lies 3 residues beyond the end of the read and is filled in from the germline J gene. The V gene's germline CDR1 is DFQATT and CDR2 SNEGSKA (reference sequence). The CDR3 sequence is 15 residues long. The V end was cut by 1 base, the J end by 5 bases, with 14 bases between.